What follows are 29 T cell receptor beta chains derived from one specimen sequenced in a study of CD8 T cells in Susac syndrome. The RNA input was about 0.5 to 1 ug, and it was reverse transcribed with random hexamers. TCRdb redid the calling of the immunoSEQ multiplex PCR reads with MiXCR, one entry per CDR3 protein. The top ten hold about 0.09% of the sample, which has about 200,000 distinct CDR3 sequences, about 95% seen once. The specimen sequenced was CD4+ T cells from PBMCs. The origin of the receptors is a human donor with multiple sclerosis.

V is TRBV29-1 and J is TRBJ2-3; TRBD2 might be the D (6 bases). The V end lost 7 bases, the J end lost 8 bases, and 22 bases lay between the germline ends. This CDR3 has 14 residues. The germline CDR1 and CDR2 sequences are SQVTM and ANQGSEA. The CDR3 protein is CSAIASAGSGTQYF. The CDR3 bases are TGCAGCGCTATCGCTAGCGCGGGGAGCGGTACGCAGTATTTT.

This chain connects TRBV7-2 to TRBJ1-2; no clear D gene. The CDR3 spans 11 residues. V lost 11 bases to trimming and J lost 4 bases, with 11 bases between them. Germline CDR1 reads SGHTA; CDR2 reads FQGNSA. CDR3 bases: TGTGCCGGACTAGGAGGCTATGGCTACACCTTC. This codes for CAGLGGYGYTF.

This clonotype was observed a single time. The chain has TRBV12-3 or TRBV12-4 and TRBJ2-7; D is possibly TRBD2 (5 bases). CDR3 length: 15 residues. V lost 6 bases and J 1 base, leaving 16 bases between the germline ends. CDR3 DNA sequence: TGTGCCAGCAGCCCCGGAGGAGGTTTATCCTACGAGCAGTACTTC. Its protein is CASSPGGGLSYEQYF.

The chain recombines TRBV27 with TRBJ1-2; 7 bases map to TRBD1. The CDR3 contains 10 residues. The V and J ends lost 10 bases and 8 bases, in that order; junction bases with no gene match: 4. CDR1 and CDR2 from the germline V gene are MNHEY and SMNVEV (reference sequence). CDR3 in amino acids: CATYRGGYTF. The CDR3 region has the DNA TGTGCCACCTACAGGGGAGGCTACACCTTC.

This clonotype was recorded only once. This chain links TRBV7-8 with TRBJ2-1; the D gene could be TRBD1 or TRBD2 (5 bases each). Between the trimmed V and J ends, which lost 5 bases and 4 bases, there was a span of 12 bases. This CDR3 contains 14 residues. CDR1 SGHVS and CDR2 FQNEAQ come from the germline V gene. The CDR3 nucleotides are TGTGCCAGCAGCCCGGCCGGGACGTACAATGAGCAGTTCTTC. It codes for CASSPAGTYNEQFF.

The CDR3 is CASSPAGTDYEQYF. The CDR3 DNA reads TGTGCCAGCAGTCCAGCCGGGACCGACTACGAGCAGTACTTC. The chain recombines TRBV7-3 with TRBJ2-7, with D possibly being TRBD1 or TRBD2 (5 bases each). The CDR3 has 14 amino acids. The germline V gene encodes CDR1 SGHTA and CDR2 FQGTGA. The V end was cut by 6 bases, the J end by 3 bases, with 15 bases between.

The chain couples TRBV27 to TRBJ2-7; D gene ambiguous. Germline V CDR1 and CDR2: MNHEY, SMNVEV (reference sequence). V was pared by 1 base and J by 4 bases, with 8 bases between. This CDR3 is built from 13 residues. CDR3 loop: CASSLLSGYEQYF. In DNA form, the CDR3 reads TGTGCCAGCAGTTTATTGTCTGGGTACGAGCAGTACTTC.

The chain uses TRBV24-1 and TRBJ2-1, with 9 nucleotides matching TRBD1. CDR1 and CDR2 from the germline V gene are KGHDR and SFDVKD. V was pared by 2 bases and J by 4 bases, with 5 bases of the junction left unmatched. The CDR3 spans 16 residues. The CDR3 nucleotides are TGTGCCACCAGTGATTCGGACAGGGGTGGGTACAATGAGCAGTTCTTC. It encodes CATSDSDRGGYNEQFF.

CDR3 loop: CSVEVVGLGVYGYTF. CDR3 DNA: TGCAGCGTTGAGGTGGTGGGACTTGGTGTCTATGGCTACACCTTC. This chain joins TRBV29-1 and TRBJ1-2; the D gene is possibly TRBD1 (5 bases). Looked up from germline, CDR1 is SQVTM and CDR2 is ANQGSEA. This CDR3 has 15 amino acids. Trimming pared 3 bases from V and 4 bases from J, leaving 18 bases between. Looking up the rest from reference TRBV29-1 and TRBJ1-2 gives the full variable domain: SAVISQKPSRDICQRGTSLTIQCQVDSQVTMMFWYRQQPGQSLTLIATANQGSEATYESGFVIDKFPISRPNLTFSTLTVSNMSPEDSSIYLCSVEVVGLGVYGYTFGSGTRLTVV.

V usage is TRBV20-1 and J usage is TRBJ2-7; a possible D gene is TRBD2 (5 bases). The CDR3 loop spans 12 amino acids. Trimming pared 5 bases from V and 3 bases from J, leaving 11 bases between. Per the germline V gene, CDR1 is DFQATT and CDR2 is SNEGSKA (reference sequence). CDR3 sequence (DNA): TGCAGTGCTGACGACGGGGTCTACGAGCAGTACTTC. Its protein product is CSADDGVYEQYF.

The V call is TRBV20-1, the J call TRBJ2-2; the D is unclear. With 2 bases removed from V and 6 bases from J, the gap between germline ends came to 13 bases. Per the germline V gene, CDR1 is DFQATT and CDR2 is SNEGSKA (reference sequence). The CDR3 runs to 14 residues. As DNA, the CDR3 is TGCAGTGCTAGAAGGGAAGCGTCCTCCGGGGAGCTGTTTTTT. This codes for CSARREASSGELFF.

The chain joins TRBV7-3 to TRBJ2-7; 10 nucleotides align to TRBD2. The CDR3 contains 14 residues. From germline, CDR1 is SGHTA and CDR2 FQGTGA. After removal of 6 bases from V and 10 bases from J, the junction contained 12 bases not matched to a gene. The CDR3 is CASRQRTSGQLQYF. CDR3 DNA: TGTGCCAGCAGACAACGGACTAGCGGCCAGTTACAGTACTTC.

V and J are TRBV29-1 and TRBJ1-1; no firm D call. Germline V lookup: CDR1 SQVTM, CDR2 ANQGSEA. The ends were cut back, 1 base at V and 1 base at J, with 4 bases in the middle. The CDR3 has 12 amino acids. The CDR3 protein is CSVEASNTEAFF. In DNA, the CDR3 is TGCAGCGTTGAAGCGTCGAACACTGAAGCTTTCTTT.

The V and J genes are TRBV7-2 and TRBJ1-2; D might be TRBD1 (5 bases). The germline V gene has CDR1 SGHTA and CDR2 FQGNSA. Trimming shortened V by 1 base and J by 3 bases, and 15 bases separated the two germline ends. The CDR3 spans 16 residues. CDR3 DNA: TGTGCCAGCAGCTTAGATCTCTCCAGGGCGGACTATGGCTACACCTTC. This gives the protein CASSLDLSRADYGYTF.

The chain combines TRBV23-1 with TRBJ1-4; D is uncertain. TRBV23-1 counts as an open reading frame of uncertain function. The CDR3 has 12 amino acids. V was clipped by 0 bases and J by 14 bases, with 10 bases between them. CDR3 protein: CASSQSGSTLFF. The DNA for the CDR3 is TGCGCCAGCAGTCAATCGGGCAGCACGCTGTTTTTT.

The chain uses TRBV12-3 or TRBV12-4 and TRBJ2-1, with no clear D. This CDR3 region has 11 residues. Trimming removed 5 bases at V and 8 bases at J, with 7 bases between. CDR3 loop: CASSRLDEQFF. The CDR3 DNA is TGTGCCAGCAGTAGGCTTGATGAGCAGTTCTTC.

The chain links TRBV7-3 to TRBJ2-3, with 9 nucleotides matching TRBD2. The length of the CDR3 is 14 residues. V lost 8 bases, J lost 2 bases, and 5 bases stayed unmatched. The germline CDR1 and CDR2 sequences are SGHTA and FQGTGA. The CDR3, as DNA: TGTGCCAGCGGAGCGGGGGGAATCACAGATACGCAGTATTTT. Its protein product is CASGAGGITDTQYF.

J is TRBJ2-7 and V is TRBV20-1, with 8 positions matching TRBD1. Germline V gives CDR1 DFQATT, CDR2 SNEGSKA (reference sequence). The CDR3 runs 13 residues. V lost 6 bases and J lost 2; bases outside the gene matches: 6. CDR3 in DNA: TGCAGTGCCAGGACAGGGTCCACCTACGAGCAGTACTTC. Translating it yields CSARTGSTYEQYF.

The chain combines TRBV3-1 with TRBJ1-1; D possibly corresponds to TRBD1 (5 bases). V lost 1 base, J lost 1 base, and 10 bases lay in between. Germline lookup yields CDR1 LGHDT and CDR2 YNNKEL (reference sequence). This CDR3 spans 15 amino acids. The CDR3 loop is CASSQAWGGNTEAFF. The CDR3 DNA reads as TGTGCCAGCAGCCAAGCCTGGGGGGGGAACACTGAAGCTTTCTTT.

The J gene is TRBJ2-7, the V gene TRBV6-6; D might be TRBD2 (6 bases). The CDR3 runs to 13 residues. The V gene lost 7 bases and the J gene lost 3 bases, with 13 bases spanning the gap. Germline V gives CDR1 MNHNY, CDR2 SVGAGI (reference sequence). CDR3: CASTREPLYEQYF. In nucleotides, the CDR3 is TGTGCCAGCACCCGGGAGCCCCTCTACGAGCAGTACTTC.

The V call is TRBV3-1, the J call TRBJ2-7; D gene ambiguous. Germline loops: CDR1 LGHDT, CDR2 YNNKEL (reference sequence). The CDR3 has 15 amino acids. V was shortened by 0 bases and J by 0 bases, with 9 bases between the two germline ends. The CDR3: CASSQESAGSYEQYF. CDR3 DNA: TGTGCCAGCAGCCAAGAGAGTGCCGGCTCCTACGAGCAGTACTTC.

In DNA form, the CDR3 reads TGTGCCACCAGCAGAGATTTGTACGATGAGCAGTTCTTC. Protein sequence: CATSRDLYDEQFF. The rearrangement joins TRBV15 to TRBJ2-1; D is unclear. CDR3 size: 13 residues. V lost 0 bases and J lost 8, with 8 bases in between. CDR1 LNHNV and CDR2 YYDKDF come from the germline V gene (reference sequence). Together with reference TRBV15 and TRBJ2-1, the CDR3 gives the full variable domain: DAMVIQNPRYQVTQFGKPVTLSCSQTLNHNVMYWYQQKSSQAPKLLFHYYDKDFNNEADTPDNFQSRRPNTSFCFLDIRSPGLGDTAMYLCATSRDLYDEQFFGPGTRLTVL.

The J gene is TRBJ2-1, the V gene TRBV30; D tentatively reads TRBD1 or TRBD2 (5 bases each). Trimming left V 4 bases short and J 9 bases short, with 25 bases between. The CDR3 length is 16 residues. Germline V gene lookup returns CDR1 GTSNPN and CDR2 SVGIG (reference sequence). This CDR3 is CAWIAPGTPRGVEQFF. Here the CDR3 DNA reads TGTGCCTGGATCGCCCCGGGGACGCCCCGAGGGGTTGAGCAGTTCTTC.

The chain is built from TRBV19 and TRBJ1-5; D ambiguous. The CDR3 is 14 residues long. Trimming cost V 1 base and J 4 bases, with 8 bases left between them. CDR1 is LNHDA, CDR2 SQIVND, per germline (reference sequence). CDR3 nucleotides: TGTGCCAGTAGTATAGTAGGAGAAAATCAGCCCCAGCATTTT. As protein: CASSIVGENQPQHF.

This rearrangement joins TRBV20-1 to TRBJ2-3, with 8 bases aligning to TRBD1. Per the germline V gene, CDR1 is DFQATT and CDR2 is SNEGSKA (reference sequence). The CDR3 extends over 14 amino acids. V shed 1 base and J 8 bases; nucleotides not matched to a gene: 8. The CDR3: CSARVGRGHGTQYF. Here the CDR3 DNA reads TGCAGTGCTAGAGTGGGCAGGGGGCACGGTACGCAGTATTTT.

This chain joins TRBV7-9 and TRBJ2-7; D unresolved. V lost 1 base to trimming and J lost 5 bases, with 9 bases between them. CDR1 SEHNR and CDR2 FQNEAQ come from the germline V gene (reference sequence). The CDR3 consists of 13 residues. This CDR3 reads CASSLEHWDEQYF. In nucleotides, the CDR3 is TGTGCCAGCAGCTTAGAGCATTGGGACGAGCAGTACTTC.

V usage is TRBV12-3 or TRBV12-4 and J usage is TRBJ2-1; D may be TRBD2 (6 bases). Trimming stripped 5 bases from V and 4 bases from J, with 15 bases between. This CDR3 is 15 amino acids long. The CDR3 protein is CASSPLPGVYNEQFF. As DNA, the CDR3 is TGTGCCAGCAGTCCCCTCCCGGGAGTATACAATGAGCAGTTCTTC.

The chain couples TRBV20-1 to TRBJ2-7; no reliable D call. Trimming removed 4 bases from V and 3 bases from J, with 10 bases in between. CDR3 length: 12 amino acids. CDR1 is DFQATT, CDR2 SNEGSKA, per germline (reference sequence). The CDR3 region is CSATDVYYEQYF. The CDR3 DNA sequence: TGCAGTGCTACGGACGTCTACTACGAGCAGTACTTC.

The chain links TRBV15 to TRBJ1-5; tentatively, D is TRBD1 (6 bases). The CDR3 covers 14 residues. V was pared by 4 bases and J by 3 bases, with 10 bases between. Germline CDR1 and CDR2: LNHNV and YYDKDF (reference sequence). The CDR3, as DNA: TGTGCCACCAGCAATGGACAGATCAATCAGCCCCAGCATTTT. It is translated as CATSNGQINQPQHF.